What follows are 25 T cell receptor beta chains derived from one specimen sequenced in a study of blood T cell repertoires in COVID-19. Generated by immunoSEQ multiplex PCR, the TCRdb table keeps only in-frame clones and is missing some. The sample yields about 92,000 clones, about 71% seen once. Sequencing input: peripheral blood. The receptors here all came from a woman aged 55 to 70 in a cohort sampled during active or convalescent COVID-19.

This chain links TRBV20-1 with TRBJ2-3; 10 bases fit TRBD2. The ends lost 3 bases at V and 2 bases at J; junction bases unmatched: 8. The CDR3 contains 16 residues. CDR1 is DFQATT, CDR2 SNEGSKA, per germline (reference sequence). The CDR3 DNA reads as TGCAGTGCTAGTCCTCTAGCGGGGGCATACACAGATACGCAGTATTTT. It codes for CSASPLAGAYTDTQYF.

This clone was observed a few times. The V and J genes are TRBV5-4 and TRBJ2-5; weak D call: TRBD2 (6 bases). V was cut by 1 base and J by 5 bases, with 15 bases left in between. This CDR3 is built from 15 residues. Germline V gene lookup returns CDR1 SGHNT and CDR2 YYREEE (reference sequence). CDR3 sequence reads: CASSLKEGGAETQYF. CDR3 DNA: TGTGCCAGCAGCTTGAAAGAGGGCGGGGCGGAGACCCAGTACTTC.

V usage is TRBV18 and J usage is TRBJ2-5, with TRBD1 identical over 9 bases. J was trimmed by 9 bases and V by 4 bases; bases with no gene match: 6. Germline V CDR1 and CDR2: KGHSH, LQKENI. This CDR3 is built from 13 residues. This CDR3 reads CASSLRDREAQYF. The CDR3 nucleotides are TGTGCCAGCTCACTCCGGGACAGGGAGGCCCAGTACTTC.

V and J are TRBV6-5 and TRBJ1-2, with a tentative D call TRBD1 (6 bases). The CDR3 is 16 amino acids. CDR1 and CDR2 (germline): MNHEY, SVGAGI. Trimming left V 2 bases short and J 6 bases short, with 19 bases between. The CDR3 sequence: CASSYRSAGQPHGYTF. The CDR3, as DNA: TGTGCCAGCAGTTACAGGTCAGCGGGACAACCCCATGGCTACACCTTC.

The V gene is TRBV7-9, the J gene TRBJ2-5, with TRBD2 matching 9 bases. Trimming removed 2 bases from V and 4 bases from J; junction bases left unmatched: 5. The CDR3 covers 15 residues. Germline loops: CDR1 SEHNR, CDR2 FQNEAQ (reference sequence). The CDR3: CASSLSRGGGETQYF. The CDR3 DNA reads TGTGCCAGCAGCTTATCGCGGGGGGGCGGAGAGACCCAGTACTTC.

The V gene is TRBV20-1, the J gene TRBJ2-7; D not resolved. The CDR3 runs to 12 residues. Per the germline V gene, CDR1 is DFQATT and CDR2 is SNEGSKA (reference sequence). V was cut by 3 bases and J by 3 bases, with 9 bases left in between. The CDR3 sequence: CSASGTGYEQYF. The CDR3 DNA sequence: TGCAGTGCTAGTGGCACGGGCTACGAGCAGTACTTC.

This sequence joins TRBV9 and TRBJ1-1; no clear D gene. This CDR3 contains 15 residues. V was clipped by 2 bases and J by 3 bases, with 14 bases between them. Germline CDR1 reads SGDLS; CDR2 reads YYNGEE. CDR3 residues: CASSVSGGRDTEAFF. As DNA, the CDR3 is TGTGCCAGCAGCGTGTCAGGAGGAAGGGACACTGAAGCTTTCTTT.

Here the CDR3 reads CASSIAHRFGNTIYF. CDR3 in DNA: TGTGCCAGTAGTATAGCCCACAGGTTTGGAAACACCATATATTTT. This chain connects TRBV19 to TRBJ1-3, with D tentatively TRBD1 (5 bases). From germline, CDR1 is LNHDA and CDR2 SQIVND (reference sequence). Trimming pared 1 base from V and 3 bases from J, leaving 10 bases between. The CDR3 consists of 15 residues.

The rearrangement links TRBV5-4 to TRBJ2-3; 13 bases line up with TRBD2. CDR3 length equals 17 residues. V lost 5 bases, J lost 2 bases, and 8 bases stayed unmatched. Germline CDR1 SGHNT, CDR2 YYREEE (reference sequence). CDR3: CASRPRLAGGPTDTQYF. The CDR3 DNA sequence: TGTGCCAGCAGACCGCGACTAGCGGGGGGCCCCACAGATACGCAGTATTTT.

The genes are TRBV7-2 and TRBJ1-2; TRBD1 is a possible D gene (5 bases). The germline V and J ends were trimmed by 5 bases and 4 bases, with 14 bases remaining between them. CDR1 is SGHTA, CDR2 FQGNSA, per germline. The CDR3 covers 14 residues. Here the CDR3 reads CASSLPQGLYGYTF. CDR3 DNA sequence: TGTGCCAGCAGCCTCCCCCAGGGCCTCTATGGCTACACCTTC. The variable domain in full, with the rest retrieved from reference TRBV7-2 and TRBJ1-2, is GAGVSQSPSNKVTEKGKDVELRCDPISGHTALYWYRQSLGQGLEFLIYFQGNSAPDKSGLPSDRFSAERTGGSVSTLTIQRTQQEDSAVYLCASSLPQGLYGYTFGSGTRLTVV.

V gene TRBV6-1 combines with J gene TRBJ2-7; D might be TRBD2 (6 bases). V shed 0 bases and J shed 3 bases, with 9 bases lying between them. The CDR3 spans 14 residues. Germline values: CDR1 MNHNS, CDR2 SASEGT. This CDR3 is CASSEAGGFYEQYF. The CDR3 nucleotides are TGTGCCAGCAGTGAAGCGGGAGGTTTCTACGAGCAGTACTTC.

This clone was recorded at least ten times. CDR3 nucleotides: TGTGCCAGTAGAGCGACAGATTATAATGAAAAACTGTTTTTT. Translated, it gives CASRATDYNEKLFF. V is TRBV19 and J is TRBJ1-4; D might be TRBD1 (5 bases). V was shortened by 6 bases and J by 4 bases, with 12 bases between the two germline ends. The CDR3 spans 14 residues. CDR1 and CDR2 (germline): LNHDA, SQIVND (reference sequence).

This rearrangement joins TRBV27 to TRBJ1-2; D gene uncertain. The CDR3 covers 15 residues. Trimming took 2 bases from V and 5 from J, leaving 15 bases between them. The germline CDR1 and CDR2 sequences are MNHEY and SMNVEV (reference sequence). CDR3 sequence (DNA): TGTGCCAGCAGTTTAGAGGGTGCAGTCCTTTATGGCTACACCTTC. Translation: CASSLEGAVLYGYTF.

This clone has a handful of counts. This sequence joins TRBV19 and TRBJ1-5; D gene unclear. Germline CDR1 and CDR2: LNHDA and SQIVND (reference sequence). V shed 1 base and J shed 0 bases, with 7 bases lying between them. The length of the CDR3 is 15 residues. Written as DNA, the CDR3 is TGTGCCAGTAGTATAGGAGGGAGTAGCAATCAGCCCCAGCATTTT. Translated, it gives CASSIGGSSNQPQHF.

As concerns this clone: Other DNA variants within this sample encode the same CDR3. V is TRBV5-4 and J is TRBJ2-1; D remains unclear. Germline V CDR1 and CDR2: SGHNT, YYREEE (reference sequence). This CDR3 is built from 13 residues. V was clipped by 2 bases and J by 4 bases, with 7 bases between them. The CDR3 region has the DNA TGTGCCAGCAGCTTTACAGAATACAATGAGCAGTTCTTC. It encodes CASSFTEYNEQFF.

V is TRBV12-3 or TRBV12-4 and J is TRBJ2-3; D gene uncertain. The CDR3 consists of 12 residues. V shed 1 base and J shed 5 bases, with 4 bases lying between them. The CDR3 spells CASSLGVDTQYF. In DNA form, the CDR3 reads TGTGCCAGCAGTTTAGGCGTAGATACGCAGTATTTT.

Comments on this clone: Other DNA sequences within the sample encode an identical CDR3. The chain is built from TRBV19 and TRBJ2-5; 9 bases line up with TRBD1. J gave up 5 bases and V 3 bases, and 7 bases lay outside the gene matches. There are 15 residues in the CDR3. From germline, CDR1 is LNHDA and CDR2 SQIVND (reference sequence). The CDR3: CASSMTGGVGETQYF. CDR3 nucleotide sequence: TGTGCCAGTAGTATGACAGGGGGTGTAGGGGAGACCCAGTACTTC.

V and J are TRBV15 and TRBJ1-6; the D gene is possibly TRBD1 (6 bases). V gave up 2 bases and J gave up 0 bases, with 11 bases separating them. The CDR3 extends over 17 amino acids. Germline V gene lookup returns CDR1 LNHNV and CDR2 YYDKDF (reference sequence). CDR3 DNA: TGTGCCACCAGCAGACGGCACAGGGACTCCTATAATTCACCCCTCCACTTT. Protein sequence: CATSRRHRDSYNSPLHF.

In its sample, this clone was seen once. The V call is TRBV19, the J call TRBJ2-5; TRBD1 agrees at 7 bases. The germline gives CDR1 LNHDA, CDR2 SQIVND (reference sequence). The trim removed 4 bases at V and 5 bases at J, leaving 13 bases unmatched. The CDR3 runs 16 residues. The CDR3 sequence: CASSNGRTGLGETQYF. The CDR3 nucleotides read TGTGCCAGTAGTAATGGTCGGACAGGCCTAGGTGAGACCCAGTACTTC.

This clone came up a few times. In DNA form, the CDR3 reads TGCGCCAGCAGCATCGGGGGGAGAACAGATACGCAGTATTTT. Amino acids: CASSIGGRTDTQYF. This chain connects TRBV5-1 to TRBJ2-3; 7 bases are shared with TRBD2. In germline, CDR1 is SGHRS, CDR2 YFSETQ. V shed 4 bases, J shed 3 bases, and the junction held 5 bases outside the gene matches. The CDR3 runs to 14 residues.

J is TRBJ1-2 and V is TRBV6-1; TRBD1 aligns across 9 bases. The J segment lost 4 bases and the V segment lost 5 bases, leaving 11 bases of the junction unmatched. The CDR3 is 16 residues long. Germline loops: CDR1 MNHNS, CDR2 SASEGT. In nucleotides, the CDR3 is TGTGCCAGCAGTAAAGACAACAGGGGGCGCGGCTATGGCTACACCTTC. Amino acids: CASSKDNRGRGYGYTF.

The chain has TRBV18 and TRBJ1-6, with TRBD1 matching over 11 bases. This CDR3 spans 18 amino acids. Germline assignment: CDR1 KGHSH and CDR2 LQKENI. V trimming: 1 base; J trimming: 5 bases; junction bases outside the gene matches: 7. CDR3 bases: TGTGCCAGCTCACCACTTGGACAGGGGGCGACCAATAATTCACCCCTCCACTTT. It encodes CASSPLGQGATNNSPLHF.

The table lists this clone with a few counts. This rearrangement joins TRBV9 to TRBJ1-6; TRBD1 matches 7 bases. This CDR3 spans 14 amino acids. J gave up 14 bases and V 3 bases, and 11 bases lay outside the gene matches. The germline V gene has CDR1 SGDLS and CDR2 YYNGEE. The CDR3 nucleotides are TGTGCCAGCAGCGGGGACAGCCAGATTGGGACCCTCCACTTT. Translated, it gives CASSGDSQIGTLHF. Supplemented by reference TRBV9 and TRBJ1-6, the full variable domain reads DSGVTQTPKHLITATGQRVTLRCSPRSGDLSVYWYQQSLDQGLQFLIQYYNGEERAKGNILERFSAQQFPDLHSELNLSSLELGDSALYFCASSGDSQIGTLHFGNGTRLTVT.

This chain joins TRBV6-1 and TRBJ2-7; 9 bases agree with TRBD2. The CDR3 has 15 residues. The V segment lost 3 bases and the J segment 5 bases; nucleotides outside the gene matches: 8. Germline-derived CDR1 and CDR2 are MNHNS and SASEGT. In nucleotides, the CDR3 is TGTGCCAGCAGTGAGCCACGCGGGGGGGGCAACGAGCAGTACTTC. As protein: CASSEPRGGGNEQYF.

The chain is built from TRBV7-2 and TRBJ1-6; D uncertain. V was clipped by 5 bases and J by 0 bases, with 17 bases between them. Germline V CDR1 and CDR2: SGHTA, FQGNSA. The CDR3 extends over 18 amino acids. This CDR3 is CASSRKTEGISYNSPLHF. CDR3 nucleotides: TGTGCCAGCAGCCGTAAAACCGAGGGAATCTCCTATAATTCACCCCTCCACTTT.